This T cell receptor beta chain was observed in a study of CD8+ T cells in alopecia areata. On this clone: Its specificity is not known. All gene names here are mouse names. The CDR3 end lies 3 residues beyond the end of the read and is filled in from the germline J gene.

Trimming at V came to 2 bases and at J to 5 bases, leaving 1 base not matched to a gene. CDR3 length: 14 amino acids. Germline CDR1 NSHNY, CDR2 SYGAGN. Markers used for sorting pooled cutaneous lymph node cells were CD4, CD8alpha, NKG2D, NKG2ACE and others. Study results and limitations: Lesional scalp exceeded normal scalp in clonality, especially in alopecia totalis/universalis.

TCR sequencing used cDNA made by reverse transcription of extracted RNA. The method was immunoSEQ multiplex PCR; TCRdb's version includes in-frame clones alone and lacks a portion of them. The data show about 300,000 clones, with none appearing a single time. This clonotype was obtained from a C3H/HeJ mouse with alopecia areata. For this mouse line, the MHC haplotype is H2-k. V usage is TRBV13-1 and J usage is TRBJ1-6; TRBD1 agrees at 7 bases. TRBJ1-6 is an open reading frame whose function is uncertain. The sequencing input was CD4+ T cells sorted from a lymph node. The CDR3 DNA, read in part, is TGTGCCAGCAGTGAGGGACAGAATAATTCGCCC. Its translation is CASSEGQNNSP. The whole CDR3 protein is CASSEGQNNSPLYF.